The 8 T cell receptor beta chains below all came from one sample that was sequenced in a study of T cells in Graves' hyperthyroidism and ophthalmopathy. Amplified TCR beta CDR3 regions derived from RNA transcripts. First-round RT-PCR with HTBI primers amplified the TCR CDR3 region. One entry per CDR3 protein, called by TCRdb with MiXCR from the multiplex PCR reads. Altogether about 700,000 distinct CDR3 sequences are present, just under 45% being singletons, with the ten largest covering less than 9.5%. Material for sequencing was peripheral blood or thyroid tissue (not recorded which). These receptors originate from an adult man with Graves' disease, either hyperthyroidism or ophthalmopathy (not recorded which).

A single count supports this clonotype. This chain connects TRBV10-3 to TRBJ2-7; maybe TRBD1 (5 bases). The germline V and J ends were trimmed by 7 bases and 2 bases, with 15 bases remaining between them. The CDR3 runs 14 residues. Germline values: CDR1 ENHRY, CDR2 SYGVKD. The DNA of the CDR3 is TGTGCCATCAAGGACAACGACAGAGCCTACGAGCAGTACTTC. Residues: CAIKDNDRAYEQYF.

Notes on this clonotype: A single base separates this from a much larger clone, so it may be a read error. This rearrangement joins TRBV7-9 to TRBJ2-5, with 12 bases fitting TRBD2. Germline CDR1 SEHNR, CDR2 FQNEAQ (reference sequence). Germline trimming cut 1 base from V and 0 bases from J; bases unmatched to any gene: 3. There are 17 residues in the CDR3. CDR3 amino acids: CASSLGTSGMYQETQYF. For the CDR3, the DNA is TGTGCCAGCAGCTTAGGGACTAGCGGGATGTACCAAGAGACCCAGTACTTC.

In regard to this clonotype: The conserved phenylalanine or tryptophan is not found at the CDR3 terminus, so this likely reflects a read error. This chain joins TRBV7-2 and TRBJ1-1, with D possibly being TRBD1 (6 bases). CDR3 length equals 14 residues. V lost 2 bases and J 7 bases, leaving 14 bases between the germline ends. The germline CDR1 and CDR2 sequences are SGHTA and FQGNSA. The CDR3 sequence is CASSLPGVGNEAFL. CDR3 DNA sequence: TGTGCCAGCAGCTTACCAGGGGTGGGGAATGAAGCTTTCTTA.

The chain links TRBV24-1 to TRBJ2-5; D is perhaps TRBD1 or TRBD2 (5 bases each). The CDR3 contains 11 residues. Deletions cut 10 bases from V and 4 bases from J, with 9 bases between. Germline CDR1 is KGHDR and CDR2 is SFDVKD. CDR3 DNA sequence: TGTGCCACTTCAGGGAGAGAGACCCAGTACTTC. This gives the protein CATSGRETQYF.

This chain uses TRBV19 with TRBJ1-5, with D possibly being TRBD1 (5 bases). Germline CDR1 is LNHDA and CDR2 is SQIVND (reference sequence). V lost 5 bases and J 7 bases, leaving 24 bases between the germline ends. The CDR3 is 17 amino acids. The CDR3 nucleotides are TGTGCCAGTAGTTCCTCACTCCTCGGGGCCCTTGTACAGCCCCAGCATTTT. This translates into CASSSSLLGALVQPQHF.

This chain joins TRBV12-3 or TRBV12-4 and TRBJ2-5; no clear D. The CDR3 is made up of 13 amino acids. Trimming pared 5 bases from V and 5 bases from J, leaving 12 bases between. As DNA, the CDR3 is TGTGCCAGCAGTCGGACGTACTACGAGACCCAGTACTTC. Its protein is CASSRTYYETQYF.

This clonotype came up many times. V gene TRBV5-1 combines with J gene TRBJ2-2; TRBD2 matches at 8 bases. CDR1 is SGHRS and CDR2 is YFSETQ in the germline V gene. This CDR3 is 13 amino acids long. Losses at the gene ends were 4 bases for V and 6 bases for J; bases not matched to a gene: 2. The DNA of the CDR3 is TGCGCCAGCAGCCGGACTAGCCCCGGGGAGCTGTTTTTT. Translating gives CASSRTSPGELFF. Looking up the rest from reference TRBV5-1 and TRBJ2-2 gives the full variable domain: KAGVTQTPRYLIKTRGQQVTLSCSPISGHRSVSWYQQTPGQGLQFLFEYFSETQRNKGNFPGRFSGRQFSNSRSEMNVSTLELGDSALYLCASSRTSPGELFFGEGSRLTVL.

The chain is built from TRBV12-3 or TRBV12-4 and TRBJ1-5; TRBD1 aligns across 10 bases. The CDR3 has 16 residues. J was trimmed by 2 bases and V by 7 bases; bases with no gene match: 8. CDR3 nucleotide sequence: TGTGCCAGCACCAACCGGGACAGGGGTGGCAATCAGCCCCAGCATTTT. Protein: CASTNRDRGGNQPQHF.